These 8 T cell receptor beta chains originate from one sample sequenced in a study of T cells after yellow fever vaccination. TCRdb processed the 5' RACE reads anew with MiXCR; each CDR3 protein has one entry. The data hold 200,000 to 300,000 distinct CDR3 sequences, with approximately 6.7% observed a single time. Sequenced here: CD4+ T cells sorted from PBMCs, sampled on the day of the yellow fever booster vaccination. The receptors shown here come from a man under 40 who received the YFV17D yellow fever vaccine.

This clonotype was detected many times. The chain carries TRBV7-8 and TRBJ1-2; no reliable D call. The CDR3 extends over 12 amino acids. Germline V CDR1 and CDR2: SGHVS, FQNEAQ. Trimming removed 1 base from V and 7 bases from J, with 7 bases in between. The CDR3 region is CASSLEAGGYTF. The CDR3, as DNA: TGTGCCAGCAGCTTAGAGGCCGGTGGCTACACCTTC.

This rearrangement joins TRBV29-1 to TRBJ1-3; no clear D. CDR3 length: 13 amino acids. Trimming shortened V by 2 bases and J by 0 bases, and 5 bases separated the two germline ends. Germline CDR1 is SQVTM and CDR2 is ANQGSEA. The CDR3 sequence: CSVELFSGNTIYF. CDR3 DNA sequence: TGCAGCGTTGAACTTTTCTCTGGAAACACCATATATTTT.

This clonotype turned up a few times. In DNA, the CDR3 is TGCAGTGCTGTACAGGGAGGGGACTATGGCTACACCTTC. Amino acid sequence: CSAVQGGDYGYTF. The chain couples TRBV20-1 to TRBJ1-2; D might be TRBD1 (6 bases). Trimming cost V 5 bases and J 3 bases, with 13 bases left between them. This CDR3 region has 13 residues. Germline V gene data show CDR1 as DFQATT and CDR2 as SNEGSKA (reference sequence).

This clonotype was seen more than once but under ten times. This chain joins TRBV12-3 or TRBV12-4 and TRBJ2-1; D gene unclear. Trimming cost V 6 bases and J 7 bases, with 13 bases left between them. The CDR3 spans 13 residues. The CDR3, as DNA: TGTGCCAGCAGCCTCTCAAGTGAAAATGAGCAGTTCTTC. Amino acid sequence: CASSLSSENEQFF.

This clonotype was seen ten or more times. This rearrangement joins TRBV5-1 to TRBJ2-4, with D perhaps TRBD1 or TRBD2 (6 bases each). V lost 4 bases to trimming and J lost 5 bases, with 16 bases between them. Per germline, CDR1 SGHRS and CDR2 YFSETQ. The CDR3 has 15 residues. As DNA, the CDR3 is TGCGCCAGCAGCGTGTCCGGGGGCTCCGAAAACATTCAGTACTTC. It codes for CASSVSGGSENIQYF.

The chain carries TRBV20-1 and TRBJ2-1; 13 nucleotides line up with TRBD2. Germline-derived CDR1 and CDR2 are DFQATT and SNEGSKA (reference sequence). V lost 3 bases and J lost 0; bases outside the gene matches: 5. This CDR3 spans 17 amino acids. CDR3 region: CSARGGLAGSSYNEQFF. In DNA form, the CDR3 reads TGCAGTGCTAGGGGGGGACTAGCGGGAAGCTCCTACAATGAGCAGTTCTTC.

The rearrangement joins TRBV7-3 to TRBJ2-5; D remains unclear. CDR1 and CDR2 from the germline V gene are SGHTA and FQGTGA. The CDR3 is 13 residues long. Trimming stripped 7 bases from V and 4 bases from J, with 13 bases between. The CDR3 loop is CASNSGIGETQYF. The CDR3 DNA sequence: TGTGCCAGCAATTCAGGAATCGGAGAGACCCAGTACTTC. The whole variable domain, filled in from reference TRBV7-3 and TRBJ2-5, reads GAGVSQTPSNKVTEKGKYVELRCDPISGHTALYWYRQSLGQGPEFLIYFQGTGAADDSGLPNDRFFAVRPEGSVSTLKIQRTERGDSAVYLCASNSGIGETQYFGPGTRLLVL.

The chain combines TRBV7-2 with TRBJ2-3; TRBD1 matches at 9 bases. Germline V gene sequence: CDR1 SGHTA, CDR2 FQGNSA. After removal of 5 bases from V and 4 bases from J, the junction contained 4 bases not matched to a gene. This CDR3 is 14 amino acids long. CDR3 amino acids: CASSRDRGSDTQYF. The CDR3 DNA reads TGTGCCAGCAGCCGAGACAGGGGGTCAGATACGCAGTATTTT.